This T cell receptor (beta chain) is drawn from a study of blood T cell repertoires in COVID-19. This clone was seen ten or more times. Trimming left V 0 bases short and J 5 bases short, with 11 bases between. Germline V lookup: CDR1 MNHEY, CDR2 SVGAGI. CDR3 length: 14 residues. Per the authors' pipeline: Amplification of reference gene primers provided the estimated nucleated cell counts. TCRdb's table, derived via immunoSEQ multiplex PCR, lists solely in-frame clones and lacks some. That table is the source of V, J and clone size, and D and trimming were worked out from the DNA. The sample lists approximately 200,000 clones; around 86% were seen once.

The clonotype originates from a human donor in a cohort sampled during active COVID-19. What was sequenced was peripheral blood. This sequence joins TRBV6-5 and TRBJ2-7; the D is unclear. CDR3 coding DNA: TGTGCCAGCAGTTACTCATCCCGACTTCACGAGCAGTACTTC. Its translation is CASSYSSRLHEQYF.